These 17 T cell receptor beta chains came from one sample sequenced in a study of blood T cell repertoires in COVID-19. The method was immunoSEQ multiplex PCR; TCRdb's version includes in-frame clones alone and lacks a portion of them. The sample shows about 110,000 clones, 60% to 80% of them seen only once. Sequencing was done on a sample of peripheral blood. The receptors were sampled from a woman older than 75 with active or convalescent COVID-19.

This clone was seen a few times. CDR3 loop: CASSQVGAYEQYF. The CDR3 bases are TGCGCCAGCAGCCAAGTAGGGGCCTACGAGCAGTACTTC. The J gene is TRBJ2-7, the V gene TRBV4-3; maybe TRBD1 (5 bases). This CDR3 region has 13 residues. V was trimmed by 1 base and J by 2 bases, leaving 6 bases between them. Germline CDR1 LGHNA, CDR2 YSLEER.

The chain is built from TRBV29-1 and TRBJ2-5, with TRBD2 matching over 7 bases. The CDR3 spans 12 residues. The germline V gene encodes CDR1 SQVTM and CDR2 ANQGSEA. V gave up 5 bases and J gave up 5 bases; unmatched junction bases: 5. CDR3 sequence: CSVITSAETQYF. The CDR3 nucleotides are TGCAGCGTTATTACTAGCGCGGAGACCCAGTACTTC.

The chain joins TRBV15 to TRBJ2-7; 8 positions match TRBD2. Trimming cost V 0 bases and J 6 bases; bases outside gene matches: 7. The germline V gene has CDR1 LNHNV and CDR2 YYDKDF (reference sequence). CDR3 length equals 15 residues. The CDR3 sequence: CATSRDLAGGREQYF. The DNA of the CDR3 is TGTGCCACCAGCAGAGATCTGGCGGGAGGACGCGAGCAGTACTTC.

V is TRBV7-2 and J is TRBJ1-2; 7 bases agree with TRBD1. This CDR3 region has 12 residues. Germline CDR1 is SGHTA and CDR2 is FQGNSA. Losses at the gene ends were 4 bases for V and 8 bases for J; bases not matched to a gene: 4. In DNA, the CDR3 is TGTGCCAGCAGCTACGACAGGGAGGGCTACACCTTC. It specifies CASSYDREGYTF.

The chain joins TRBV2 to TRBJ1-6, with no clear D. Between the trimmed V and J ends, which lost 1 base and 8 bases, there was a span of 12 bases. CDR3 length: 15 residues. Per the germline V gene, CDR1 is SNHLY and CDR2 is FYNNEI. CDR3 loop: CASSEDTIRDSPLHF. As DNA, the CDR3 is TGTGCCAGCAGTGAAGACACCATTCGGGATTCACCCCTCCACTTT.

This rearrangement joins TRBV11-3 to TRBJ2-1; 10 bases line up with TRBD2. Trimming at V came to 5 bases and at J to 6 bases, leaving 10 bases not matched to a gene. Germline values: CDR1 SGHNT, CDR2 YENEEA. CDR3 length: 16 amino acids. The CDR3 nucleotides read TGTGCCAGCAGCACCGAGGGTCTAGCGGGGGCCAATGAGCAGTTCTTC. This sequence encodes CASSTEGLAGANEQFF.

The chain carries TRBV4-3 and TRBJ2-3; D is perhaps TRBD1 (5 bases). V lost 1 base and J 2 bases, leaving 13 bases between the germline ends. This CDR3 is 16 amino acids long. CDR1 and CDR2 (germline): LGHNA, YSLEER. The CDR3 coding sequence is TGCGCCAGCAGCCAAGTGCTGGCAGGGAACACAGATACGCAGTATTTT. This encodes CASSQVLAGNTDTQYF.

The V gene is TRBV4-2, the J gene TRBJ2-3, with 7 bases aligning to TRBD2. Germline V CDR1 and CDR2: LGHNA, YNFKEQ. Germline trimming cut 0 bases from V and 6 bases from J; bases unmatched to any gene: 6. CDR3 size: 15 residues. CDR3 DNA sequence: TGTGCCAGCAGCCAAGATCTGACTAGCTGGGATACGCAGTATTTT. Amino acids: CASSQDLTSWDTQYF.

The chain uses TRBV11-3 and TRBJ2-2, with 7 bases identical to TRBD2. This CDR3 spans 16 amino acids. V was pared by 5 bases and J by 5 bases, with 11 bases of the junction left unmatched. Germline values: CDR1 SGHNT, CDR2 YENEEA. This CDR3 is CASSQIGGSRTGELFF. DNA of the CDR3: TGTGCCAGCAGCCAGATAGGCGGGAGTAGGACCGGGGAGCTGTTTTTT.

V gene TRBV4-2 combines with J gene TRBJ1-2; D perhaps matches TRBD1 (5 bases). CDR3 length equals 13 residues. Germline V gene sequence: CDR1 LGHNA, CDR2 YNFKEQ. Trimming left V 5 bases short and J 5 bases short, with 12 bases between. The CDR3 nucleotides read TGTGCCAGCAGCGAAGGGGCAAGTTATGGCTACACCTTC. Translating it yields CASSEGASYGYTF.

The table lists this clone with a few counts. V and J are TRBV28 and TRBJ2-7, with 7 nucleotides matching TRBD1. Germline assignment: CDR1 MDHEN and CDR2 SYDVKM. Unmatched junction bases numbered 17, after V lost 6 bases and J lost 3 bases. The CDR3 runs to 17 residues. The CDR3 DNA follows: TGTGCCAGCAGCCCTCAGGGGTGGGGACAGCCGGGCTACGAGCAGTACTTC. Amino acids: CASSPQGWGQPGYEQYF.

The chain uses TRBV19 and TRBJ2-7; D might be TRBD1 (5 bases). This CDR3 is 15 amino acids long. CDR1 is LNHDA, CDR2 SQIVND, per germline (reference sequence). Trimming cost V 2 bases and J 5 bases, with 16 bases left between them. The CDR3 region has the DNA TGTGCCAGTAGTATAAGGGGCGCTGCCCCCCACGAGCAGTACTTC. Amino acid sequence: CASSIRGAAPHEQYF.

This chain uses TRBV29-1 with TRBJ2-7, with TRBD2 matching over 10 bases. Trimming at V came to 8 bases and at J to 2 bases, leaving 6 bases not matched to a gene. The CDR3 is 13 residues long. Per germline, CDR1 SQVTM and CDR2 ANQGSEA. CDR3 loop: CSQTSGLPYEQYF. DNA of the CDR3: TGCAGCCAGACTAGCGGGCTACCCTACGAGCAGTACTTC.

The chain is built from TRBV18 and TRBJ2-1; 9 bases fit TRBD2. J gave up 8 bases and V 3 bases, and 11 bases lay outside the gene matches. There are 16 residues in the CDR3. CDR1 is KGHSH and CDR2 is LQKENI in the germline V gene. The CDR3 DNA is TGTGCCAGCTCACCGTTAGCGGGAGCGGATAGGGATGAGCAGTTCTTC. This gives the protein CASSPLAGADRDEQFF.

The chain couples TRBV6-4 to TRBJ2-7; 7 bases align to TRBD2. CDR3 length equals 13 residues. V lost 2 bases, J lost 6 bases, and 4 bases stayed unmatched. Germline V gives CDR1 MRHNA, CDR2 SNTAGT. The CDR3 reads CASSDVAGAEQYF. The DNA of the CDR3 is TGTGCCAGCAGTGACGTGGCGGGAGCCGAGCAGTACTTC.

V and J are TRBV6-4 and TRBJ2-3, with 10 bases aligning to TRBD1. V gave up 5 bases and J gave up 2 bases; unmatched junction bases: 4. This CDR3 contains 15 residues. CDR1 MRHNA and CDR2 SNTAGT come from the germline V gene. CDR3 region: CASSTGTGDTDTQYF. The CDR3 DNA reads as TGTGCCAGCAGTACCGGGACAGGGGACACAGATACGCAGTATTTT.

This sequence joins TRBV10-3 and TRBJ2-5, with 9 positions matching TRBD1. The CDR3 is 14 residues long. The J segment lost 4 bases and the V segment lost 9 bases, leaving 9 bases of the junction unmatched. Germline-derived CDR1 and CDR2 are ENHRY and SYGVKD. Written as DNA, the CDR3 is TGTGCCATTGGGGGGACAGGGTTGATAGAGACCCAGTACTTC. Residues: CAIGGTGLIETQYF.